These T cell receptor beta chains were read from a single sample in a study of T cell responses to AZD1222 COVID-19 vaccine. Libraries were prepared by immunoSEQ multiplex PCR; TCRdb keeps only in-frame clonotypes and omits some of them. The data hold approximately 120,000 clones, with around 87% observed a single time. The sequenced sample was peripheral blood, obtained on day 0 of AZD1222 vaccination. Source of these receptors: an adult in good health. Both conserved end residues are part of each CDR3. The D gene is left open where the match is weak. Size values are once, few and many counts, or a class for expanded clones, and some rows have none.

d_call	clone_size	v_call	j_call	cdr3_nt	cdr3_aa
.	.	TRBV21-1	TRBJ2-4	TGTGCCAGCAGCCGGACTAGCGGGAGGGCCCCTGCCAAAAACATTCAGTACTTC	CASSRTSGRAPAKNIQYF
.	.	TRBV11-2	TRBJ2-4	TGTGCCAGCAGCTTACGTTCAAAACTAGCCAAAAACATTCAGTACTTC	CASSLRSKLAKNIQYF
TRBD1	.	TRBV28	TRBJ1-6	TGTGCCAGCAGCCGGGGACAGGGGAATTCACCCCTCCACTTT	CASSRGQGNSPLHF
.	few	TRBV30	TRBJ2-3	TGTGCCTGGAGTGTGGGGGAAGCAAATACGCAGTATTTT	CAWSVGEANTQYF
.	.	TRBV18	TRBJ1-2	TGTGCCAGCTCACCATCAGATACGCGGGGCTACACCTTC	CASSPSDTRGYTF
TRBD1	.	TRBV11-2	TRBJ1-1	TGTGCCAGCAGCTTACTCACAGGGGGTTCTACTGAAGCTTTCTTT	CASSLLTGGSTEAFF
TRBD2	.	TRBV28	TRBJ2-1	TGTGCCAGCAGTCTACGGGGTAGCGGGAGTATCAATGAGCAGTTCTTC	CASSLRGSGSINEQFF
.	.	TRBV6-5	TRBJ1-2	TGTGCCAGCAGGCTCCAGGGGACCCATGGCTACACCTTC	CASRLQGTHGYTF
TRBD2	.	TRBV30	TRBJ2-3	TGTGCCTGGAGTAGGGTAGCGGGCCTTGGCACAGATACGCAGTATTTT	CAWSRVAGLGTDTQYF
.	.	TRBV6-2/TRBV6-3	TRBJ1-1	TGTGCCAGCAGTTACAAGTTCAGGACAAACACTGAAGCTTTCTTT	CASSYKFRTNTEAFF
.	.	TRBV6-6	TRBJ1-3	TGTGCCAGCAGTTCGGGATTTTTCTCTGGAAACACCATATATTTT	CASSSGFFSGNTIYF
.	.	TRBV7-9	TRBJ2-1	TGTGCCAGCAGCTTCGACCGAGGGAATGAGCAGTTCTTC	CASSFDRGNEQFF
.	.	TRBV28	TRBJ2-3	TGTGCCAGCAGTTTTGATACGCAGTATTTT	CASSFDTQYF
TRBD1	many	TRBV28	TRBJ1-5	TGTGCCAGCAGCCAGGACAGGTGGGGGCTATATGGCAATCAGCCCCAGCATTTT	CASSQDRWGLYGNQPQHF
.	.	TRBV3-1/TRBV3-2	TRBJ1-1	TGTGCCAGCAGCCGAGCACGGAGGGAAGCTTTCTTT	CASSRARREAFF
.	few	TRBV6-5	TRBJ2-2	TGTGCCAGCAGTAACGGGGTTCACACCGGGGAGCTGTTTTTT	CASSNGVHTGELFF
TRBD2	.	TRBV5-4	TRBJ2-5	TGTGCCAGCAGCTCGGGGAGGGACCAGTACTTC	CASSSGRDQYF
TRBD1	.	TRBV6-2/TRBV6-3	TRBJ2-3	TGTGCCAGCAGTGTACAGGGGGATACGCAGTATTTT	CASSVQGDTQYF
.	.	TRBV10-2	TRBJ2-3	TGCGCCAGCAGTGACCCCGGACTGGCTGCTAGCACAGATACGCAGTATTTT	CASSDPGLAASTDTQYF
.	.	TRBV10-2	TRBJ2-3	TGCGCCAGCAGTGACCAGGATCCGGCAGATACGCAGTATTTT	CASSDQDPADTQYF
TRBD1	.	TRBV3-1/TRBV3-2	TRBJ2-1	TGTGCCAGCAGCCAAGAGGCAGGGGGCAATGAGCAGTTCTTC	CASSQEAGGNEQFF
.	.	TRBV6-2/TRBV6-3	TRBJ2-7	TGTGCCAGCAGTTACTCGTGGTCAGGCCTGACCTACGAGCAGTACTTC	CASSYSWSGLTYEQYF
.	.	TRBV4-1	TRBJ2-7	TGCGCCAGCAGCCAGCCCGGGACAGGGACTAGCGAGCAGTACTTC	CASSQPGTGTSEQYF
TRBD1	.	TRBV9	TRBJ2-1	TGTGCCAGCAGCCCAGGGACAGGGTCCTACAATGAGCAGTTCTTC	CASSPGTGSYNEQFF
TRBD2	.	TRBV30	TRBJ2-2	TGTGCCTGGAGTGCCTACCTAGCGGACAACACCGGGGAGCTGTTTTTT	CAWSAYLADNTGELFF
TRBD2	.	TRBV15	TRBJ2-7	TGTGCCACCAGCCCCCGCCTAGCGGGGTCCTACGAGCAGTACTTC	CATSPRLAGSYEQYF
.	few	TRBV4-1	TRBJ2-5	TGCGCCAGCAGCCAAGATTCAGGGTGGCAAGAGACCCAGTACTTC	CASSQDSGWQETQYF
.	.	TRBV14	TRBJ2-7	TGTGCCAGCAGCCAGGCCAACCTTCAGTACGAGCAGTACTTC	CASSQANLQYEQYF
TRBD1	once	TRBV6-6	TRBJ1-6	TGTGCCAGCGAAACAGGGGTTTACTCACCCCTCCACTTT	CASETGVYSPLHF
TRBD1	.	TRBV7-2	TRBJ1-2	TGTGCCAGCAGCTTCCACGGACAGGTCCATGGCTACACCTTC	CASSFHGQVHGYTF
.	.	TRBV3-1/TRBV3-2	TRBJ2-6	TGTGCCAGCAGCCCTACCTCTGGGGCCAACGTCCTGACTTTC	CASSPTSGANVLTF
.	.	TRBV28	TRBJ1-6	TGTGCCAGCAGTTTAGGGACGGTGCTGGCCCTCCACTTT	CASSLGTVLALHF
.	.	TRBV7-2	TRBJ1-3	TGTGCCAGCAGCTCCTCCTCGGGGGTTGGGGCAGGAAACACCATATATTTT	CASSSSSGVGAGNTIYF
.	.	TRBV28	TRBJ1-2	TGTGCCAGCAGTTTACCCAGCCAGGGCTACACCTTC	CASSLPSQGYTF
.	once	TRBV5-4	TRBJ2-2	TGTGCCAGCAGCTTGGGAGGGTTTACCGCCGGGGAGCTGTTTTTT	CASSLGGFTAGELFF
.	.	TRBV5-1	TRBJ2-5	TGCGCCAGCAGCTTGGAAGGCAGGCGGGAGACCCAGTACTTC	CASSLEGRRETQYF
.	once	TRBV30	TRBJ1-5	TGTGCCTGGTCTGACAGCCATCAGCCCCAGCATTTT	CAWSDSHQPQHF
.	few	TRBV5-4	TRBJ2-6	TGTGCCAGCAGCCCCCTTCCGGCCTCTGGGGCCAACGTCCTGACTTTC	CASSPLPASGANVLTF
.	.	TRBV27	TRBJ2-3	TGTGCCAGCAGTACACACATCGGGCAGGGGTGGGCAGATACGCAGTATTTT	CASSTHIGQGWADTQYF
.	.	TRBV7-2	TRBJ1-1	TGTGCCAGCAGGCAGGGGATGAACACTGAAGCTTTCTTT	CASRQGMNTEAFF
TRBD2	.	TRBV7-2	TRBJ2-1	TGTGCCAGCAGCTTAAATCGGTTGGGCGGGAGAGCAACGTACAATGAGCAGTTCTTC	CASSLNRLGGRATYNEQFF